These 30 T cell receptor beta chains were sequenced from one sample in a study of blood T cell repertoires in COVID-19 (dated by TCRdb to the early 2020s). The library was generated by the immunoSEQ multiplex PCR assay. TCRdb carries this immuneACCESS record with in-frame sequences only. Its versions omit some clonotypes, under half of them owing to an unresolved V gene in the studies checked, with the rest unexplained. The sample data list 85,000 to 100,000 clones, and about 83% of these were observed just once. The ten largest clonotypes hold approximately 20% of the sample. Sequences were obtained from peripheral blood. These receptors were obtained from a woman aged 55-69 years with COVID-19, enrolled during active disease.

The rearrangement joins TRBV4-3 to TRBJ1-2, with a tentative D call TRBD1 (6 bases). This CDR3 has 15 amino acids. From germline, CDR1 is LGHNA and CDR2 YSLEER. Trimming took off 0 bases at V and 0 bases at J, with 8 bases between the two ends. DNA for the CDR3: TGCGCCAGCAGCCAAGATCCAGGGGCTAACTATGGCTACACCTTC. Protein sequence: CASSQDPGANYGYTF.

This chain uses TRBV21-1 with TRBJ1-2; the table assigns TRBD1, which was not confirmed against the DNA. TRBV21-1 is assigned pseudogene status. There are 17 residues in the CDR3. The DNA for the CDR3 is TGTGCCACCGGGGGGGATCCGACAGGGGGCAAAAACTATGGCTACACCTTC. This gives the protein CATGGDPTGGKNYGYTF.

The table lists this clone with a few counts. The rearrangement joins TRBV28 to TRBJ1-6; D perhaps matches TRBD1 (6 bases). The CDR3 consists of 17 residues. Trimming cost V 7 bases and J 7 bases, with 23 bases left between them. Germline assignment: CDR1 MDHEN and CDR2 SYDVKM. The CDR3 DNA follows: TGTGCCAGCACCCTATGGGGGCAGGACACCCTCAATTCACCCCTCCACTTT. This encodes CASTLWGQDTLNSPLHF.

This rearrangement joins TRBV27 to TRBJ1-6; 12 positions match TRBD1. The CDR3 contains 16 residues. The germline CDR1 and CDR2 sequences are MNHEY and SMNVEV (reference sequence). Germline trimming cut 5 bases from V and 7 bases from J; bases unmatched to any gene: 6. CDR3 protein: CASSDRDRGRNSPLHF. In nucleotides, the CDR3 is TGTGCCAGCAGTGACCGGGACAGGGGGCGAAATTCACCCCTCCACTTT.

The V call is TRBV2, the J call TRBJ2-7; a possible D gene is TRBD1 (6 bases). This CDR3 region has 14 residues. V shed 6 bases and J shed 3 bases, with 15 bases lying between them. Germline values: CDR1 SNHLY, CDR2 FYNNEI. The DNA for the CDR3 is TGTGCCAGCAGCTTTCCGACAGGATTCTACGAGCAGTACTTC. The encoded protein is CASSFPTGFYEQYF.

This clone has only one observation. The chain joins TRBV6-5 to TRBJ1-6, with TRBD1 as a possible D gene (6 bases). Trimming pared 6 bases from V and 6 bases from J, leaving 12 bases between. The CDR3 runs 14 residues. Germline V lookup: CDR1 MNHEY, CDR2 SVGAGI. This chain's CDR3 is CASSRTDTNSPLHF. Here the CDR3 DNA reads TGTGCCAGCAGCAGGACAGATACTAATTCACCCCTCCACTTT.

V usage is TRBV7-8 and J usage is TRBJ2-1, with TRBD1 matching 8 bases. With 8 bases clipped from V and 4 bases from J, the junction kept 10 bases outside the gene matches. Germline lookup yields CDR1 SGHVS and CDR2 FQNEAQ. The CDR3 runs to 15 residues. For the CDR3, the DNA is TGTGCCAGCGGTCAACAGGGGGTCTGGTACAATGAGCAGTTCTTC. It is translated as CASGQQGVWYNEQFF.

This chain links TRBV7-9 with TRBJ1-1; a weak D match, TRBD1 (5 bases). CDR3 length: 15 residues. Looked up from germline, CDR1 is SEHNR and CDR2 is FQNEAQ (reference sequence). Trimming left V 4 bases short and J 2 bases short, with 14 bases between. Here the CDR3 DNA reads TGTGCCAGCAGCTCCAGTCCCGACAGAAACACTGAAGCTTTCTTT. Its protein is CASSSSPDRNTEAFF.

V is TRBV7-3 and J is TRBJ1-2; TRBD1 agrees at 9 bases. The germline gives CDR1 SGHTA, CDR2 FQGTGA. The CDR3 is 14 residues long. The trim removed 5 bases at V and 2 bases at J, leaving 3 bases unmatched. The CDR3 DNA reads TGTGCCAGCAGCCCACAGGGGGCAAACTATGGCTACACCTTC. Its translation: CASSPQGANYGYTF.

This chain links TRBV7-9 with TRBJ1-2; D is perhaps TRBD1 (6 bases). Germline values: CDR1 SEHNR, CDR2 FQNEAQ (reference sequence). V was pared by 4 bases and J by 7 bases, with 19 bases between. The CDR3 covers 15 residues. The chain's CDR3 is CASSSQGIPTGGYTF. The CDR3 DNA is TGTGCCAGCAGCTCACAGGGAATCCCCACGGGTGGCTACACCTTC.

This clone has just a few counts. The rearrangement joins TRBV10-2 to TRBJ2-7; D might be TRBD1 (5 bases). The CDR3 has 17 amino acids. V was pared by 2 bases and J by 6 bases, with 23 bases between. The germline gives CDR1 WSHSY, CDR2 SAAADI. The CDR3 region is CASSERFGTGISSEQYF. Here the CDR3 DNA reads TGCGCCAGCAGTGAGAGGTTCGGAACAGGTATCTCTTCCGAGCAGTACTTC.

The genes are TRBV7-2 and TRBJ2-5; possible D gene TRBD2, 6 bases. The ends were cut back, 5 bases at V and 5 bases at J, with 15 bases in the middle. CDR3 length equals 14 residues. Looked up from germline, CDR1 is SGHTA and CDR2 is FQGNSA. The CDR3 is CASSLVSGTETQYF. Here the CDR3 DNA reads TGTGCCAGCAGCCTAGTGTCAGGGACTGAGACCCAGTACTTC.

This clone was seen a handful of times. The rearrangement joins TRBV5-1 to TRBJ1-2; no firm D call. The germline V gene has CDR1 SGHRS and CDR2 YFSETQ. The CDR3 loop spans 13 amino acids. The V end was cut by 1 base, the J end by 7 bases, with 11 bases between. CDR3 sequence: CASSLTGERGYTF. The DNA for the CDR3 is TGCGCCAGCAGCTTGACCGGGGAGCGTGGCTACACCTTC.

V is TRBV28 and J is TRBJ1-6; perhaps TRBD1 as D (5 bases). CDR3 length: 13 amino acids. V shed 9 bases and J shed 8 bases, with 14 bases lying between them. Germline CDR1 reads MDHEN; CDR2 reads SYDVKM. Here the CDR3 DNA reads TGTGCCAGTTACACGACGGGGGATTCACCCCTCCACTTT. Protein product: CASYTTGDSPLHF.

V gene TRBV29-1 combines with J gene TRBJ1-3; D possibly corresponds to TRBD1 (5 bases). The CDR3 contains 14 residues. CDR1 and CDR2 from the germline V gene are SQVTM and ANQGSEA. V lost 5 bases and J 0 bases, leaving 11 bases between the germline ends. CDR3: CSVQTGYSGNTIYF. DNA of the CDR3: TGCAGCGTTCAAACAGGATACTCTGGAAACACCATATATTTT.

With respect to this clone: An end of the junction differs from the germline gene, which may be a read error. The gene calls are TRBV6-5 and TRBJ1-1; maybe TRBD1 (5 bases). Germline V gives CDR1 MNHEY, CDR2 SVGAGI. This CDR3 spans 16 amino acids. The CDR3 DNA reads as TGTGCCAGCAGTCACTCTGGGGCCATGGGGAACACTGAAGCTTTCTTT. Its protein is CASSHSGAMGNTEAFF.

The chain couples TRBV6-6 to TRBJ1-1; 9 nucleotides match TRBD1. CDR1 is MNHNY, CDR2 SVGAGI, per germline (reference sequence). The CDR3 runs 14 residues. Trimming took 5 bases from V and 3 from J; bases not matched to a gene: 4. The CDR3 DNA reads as TGTGCCAGCAGTAAGGGACAGGGTTACACTGAAGCTTTCTTT. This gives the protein CASSKGQGYTEAFF.

The CDR3 DNA follows: TGTGCCAGCAGTGAAGGAGGTAGCGGGGGCAACAATGAGCAGTTCTTC. This translates into CASSEGGSGGNNEQFF. The chain carries TRBV25-1 and TRBJ2-1; 9 bases agree with TRBD2. CDR1 is MGHDK and CDR2 is SYGVNS in the germline V gene. Losses at the gene ends were 2 bases for V and 5 bases for J; bases not matched to a gene: 7. The CDR3 is 16 residues long.

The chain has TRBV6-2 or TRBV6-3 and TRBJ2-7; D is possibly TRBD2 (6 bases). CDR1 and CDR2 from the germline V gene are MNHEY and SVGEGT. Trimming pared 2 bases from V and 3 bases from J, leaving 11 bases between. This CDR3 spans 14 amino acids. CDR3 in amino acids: CASSYRQGGYEQYF. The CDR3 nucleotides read TGTGCCAGCAGTTACAGGCAGGGAGGCTACGAGCAGTACTTC.

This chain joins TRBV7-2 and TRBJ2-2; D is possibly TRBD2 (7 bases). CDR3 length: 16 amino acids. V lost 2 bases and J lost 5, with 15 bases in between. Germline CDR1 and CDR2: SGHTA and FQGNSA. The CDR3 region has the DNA TGTGCCAGCAGCTTATCTGCGGGGGCGGGAACCGGGGAGCTGTTTTTT. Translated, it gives CASSLSAGAGTGELFF.

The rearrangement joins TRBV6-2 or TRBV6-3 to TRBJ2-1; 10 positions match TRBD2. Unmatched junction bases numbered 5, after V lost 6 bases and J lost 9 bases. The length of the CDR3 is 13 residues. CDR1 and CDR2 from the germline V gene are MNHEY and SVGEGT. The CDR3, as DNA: TGTGCCAGCAGCCTAGCGGGGGCTCTTGAGCAGTTCTTC. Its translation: CASSLAGALEQFF.

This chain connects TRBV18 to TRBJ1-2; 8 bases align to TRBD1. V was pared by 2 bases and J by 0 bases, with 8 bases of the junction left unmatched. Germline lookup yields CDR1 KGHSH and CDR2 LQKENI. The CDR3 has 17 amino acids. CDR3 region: CASSPGQGYQTNYGYTF. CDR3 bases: TGTGCCAGCTCACCAGGACAGGGCTACCAAACTAACTATGGCTACACCTTC. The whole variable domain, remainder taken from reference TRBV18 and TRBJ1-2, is NAGVMQNPRHLVRRRGQEARLRCSPMKGHSHVYWYRQLPEEGLKFMVYLQKENIIDESGMPKERFSAEFPKEGPSILRIQQVVRGDSAAYFCASSPGQGYQTNYGYTFGSGTRLTVV.

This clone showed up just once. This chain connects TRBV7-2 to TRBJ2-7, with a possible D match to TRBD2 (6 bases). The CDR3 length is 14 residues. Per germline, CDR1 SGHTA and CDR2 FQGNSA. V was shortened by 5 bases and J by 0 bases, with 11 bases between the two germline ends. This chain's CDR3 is CASSAAGNSYEQYF. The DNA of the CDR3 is TGTGCCAGCAGCGCCGCGGGGAACTCCTACGAGCAGTACTTC.

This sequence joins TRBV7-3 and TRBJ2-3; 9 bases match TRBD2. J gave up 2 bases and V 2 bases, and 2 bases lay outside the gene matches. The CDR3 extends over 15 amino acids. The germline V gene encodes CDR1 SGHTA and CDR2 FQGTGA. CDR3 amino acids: CASSLLAGYTDTQYF. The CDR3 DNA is TGTGCCAGCAGCTTACTAGCGGGGTACACAGATACGCAGTATTTT.

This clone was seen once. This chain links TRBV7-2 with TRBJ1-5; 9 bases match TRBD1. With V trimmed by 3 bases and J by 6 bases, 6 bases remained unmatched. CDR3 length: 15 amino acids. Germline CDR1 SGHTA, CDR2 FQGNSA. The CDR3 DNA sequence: TGTGCCAGCAGCTTTACAGGGGGCTCGAGTCAGCCCCAGCATTTT. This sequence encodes CASSFTGGSSQPQHF.

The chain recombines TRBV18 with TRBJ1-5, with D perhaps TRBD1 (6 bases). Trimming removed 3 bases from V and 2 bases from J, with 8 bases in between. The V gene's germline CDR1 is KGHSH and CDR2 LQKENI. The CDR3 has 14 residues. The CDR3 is CASSPAGGNQPQHF. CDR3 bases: TGTGCCAGCTCACCGGCAGGGGGCAATCAGCCCCAGCATTTT.

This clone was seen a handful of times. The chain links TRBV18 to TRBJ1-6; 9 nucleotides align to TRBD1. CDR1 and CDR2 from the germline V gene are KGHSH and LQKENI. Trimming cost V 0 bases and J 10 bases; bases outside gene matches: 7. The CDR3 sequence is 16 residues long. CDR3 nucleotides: TGTGCCAGCTCACCACCCGGGGACAGGGTTGGCTCACCCCTCCACTTT. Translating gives CASSPPGDRVGSPLHF.

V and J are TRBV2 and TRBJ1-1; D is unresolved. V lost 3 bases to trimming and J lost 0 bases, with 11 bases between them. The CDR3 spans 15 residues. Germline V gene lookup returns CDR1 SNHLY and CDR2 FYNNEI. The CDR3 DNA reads TGTGCCAGCAGTGAGGTCCGCGGGCTGAACACTGAAGCTTTCTTT. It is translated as CASSEVRGLNTEAFF.

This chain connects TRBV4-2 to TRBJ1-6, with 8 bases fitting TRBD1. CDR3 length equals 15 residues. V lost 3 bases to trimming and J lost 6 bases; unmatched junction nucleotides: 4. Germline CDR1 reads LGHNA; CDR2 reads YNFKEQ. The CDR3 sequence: CASSHQGASNSPLHF. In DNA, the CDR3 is TGTGCCAGCAGCCACCAGGGGGCGTCTAATTCACCCCTCCACTTT.

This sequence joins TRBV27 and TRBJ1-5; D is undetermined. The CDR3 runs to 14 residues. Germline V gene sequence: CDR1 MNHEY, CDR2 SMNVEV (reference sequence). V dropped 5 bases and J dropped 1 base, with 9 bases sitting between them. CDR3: CASSPRASNQPQHF. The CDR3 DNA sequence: TGTGCCAGCAGTCCTCGAGCCAGCAATCAGCCCCAGCATTTT.